The present T cell receptor beta chain was sequenced within a study of cytomegalovirus exposure and HLA in healthy donors. Whole-study context: The 550 to 700 first-cohort repertoires and the 95 to 150 validation repertoires shared the same platform, a later analysis reported. Study outcomes and limitations: Rare TCR sequences dominated, though some public TCRs recurred in many donors. High sensitivity and specificity were reportedly achieved when the classifier diagnosed cytomegalovirus status.

Donors came from a validation cohort of some 130 subjects, distinct from the first 666-subject cohort. This clone appeared a single time. Its matching antigen is unknown. The table came from immunoSEQ multiplex PCR; TCRdb's copy has only in-frame clones and leaves some out. This sample has approximately 160,000 clones; roughly 91% occur once, and the top ten carry 10%. Looked up from germline, CDR1 is SQVTM and CDR2 is ANQGSEA. Trimming took 3 bases from V and 8 from J, leaving 17 bases between them. The length of the CDR3 is 14 residues. The TCR sequence derives from a woman between 18 and 30 years old in good health and CMV-seropositive. The specimen was PBMCs. J is TRBJ2-1 and V is TRBV29-1; the D gene is possibly TRBD2 (7 bases). For the CDR3, the DNA is TGCAGCGTTGAGAACCTCGGGGGGCCGGATGAGCAGTTCTTC. As protein: CSVENLGGPDEQFF.